Detailed here is one TCR beta chain. Generated by immunoSEQ multiplex PCR, the TCRdb table keeps only in-frame clones and is missing some. This sample has roughly 260,000 clones, with about 88% found just once. This sample is part of a study of blood T cell repertoires in COVID-19. This CDR3 has 15 amino acids. Germline assignment: CDR1 MNHEY and CDR2 SMNVEV (reference sequence). V lost 1 base, J lost 3 bases, and 3 bases stayed unmatched. The chain recombines TRBV27 with TRBJ1-3, with 7 positions matching TRBD1. Sequences were obtained from peripheral blood. The clonotype comes from a woman aged 30 to 39 with COVID-19, enrolled during active disease. CDR3 loop: CASSLFQGDGNTIYF. Written as DNA, the CDR3 is TGTGCCAGCAGTTTATTCCAGGGGGATGGAAACACCATATATTTT.